These 10 T cell receptor beta chains came from one sample sequenced in a study of human T cells and chemical hapten exposure. Time point denoted: patch test 2, 6 weeks after DPC sensitization. Treatment denoted: therapeutic diphenylcyclopropenone sensitization with weekly scalp DPC. TCRdb re-called the RACE reads with MiXCR, one entry per CDR3 protein. The sample lists around 82,000 distinct CDR3 sequences; less than 8.5% were seen once. The material was whole blood, obtained in connection with sensitization to the hapten diphenylcyclopropenone (DPC). These receptors were collected from a woman in her twenties or thirties with alopecia areata. Some clones in this sample may be carry-over from other donors' samples.

This clonotype was counted at least ten times. V is TRBV27 and J is TRBJ2-7, with 9 bases matching TRBD2. The junction had 4 bases not matched to a gene; V was cut back by 2 bases and J by 2 bases. Germline values: CDR1 MNHEY, CDR2 SMNVEV (reference sequence). The CDR3 extends over 15 amino acids. The CDR3 DNA sequence: TGTGCCAGCAGTTTACGGGGCGGGGGGGCCTACGAGCAGTACTTC. Protein: CASSLRGGGAYEQYF.

The table lists this clonotype with many counts. Germline and junction disagree at one end, which may indicate a read error. This chain joins TRBV6-1 and TRBJ1-4; 7 bases match TRBD1. Germline V gene data show CDR1 as MNHNS and CDR2 as SASEGT. This CDR3 is built from 13 residues. In nucleotides, the CDR3 is TGTGCCAGCAATGAACCGACGGAGACAGGGAACTTTTTT. Translation gives CASNEPTETGNFF.

In this sample, this clonotype turned up many times. The chain links TRBV7-2 to TRBJ2-4, with no clear D. CDR1 SGHTA and CDR2 FQGNSA come from the germline V gene. Trimming took off 2 bases at V and 1 base at J, with 9 bases between the two ends. The CDR3 is 15 residues long. The CDR3: CASSLYTGAKNIQYF. The CDR3 nucleotides are TGTGCCAGCAGCTTATATACGGGCGCCAAAAACATTCAGTACTTC.

In its sample, this clonotype was seen many times. V and J are TRBV27 and TRBJ2-1; D gene uncertain. Trimming removed 3 bases from V and 5 bases from J, with 11 bases in between. This CDR3 comprises 14 residues. Germline loops: CDR1 MNHEY, CDR2 SMNVEV (reference sequence). The CDR3, as DNA: TGTGCCAGCAGTTTTTTCGGACCTGACAATGAGCAGTTCTTC. It codes for CASSFFGPDNEQFF.

This clonotype was observed many times. The chain uses TRBV5-5 and TRBJ1-6; possibly TRBD1 for D (6 bases). V was pared by 0 bases and J by 10 bases, with 14 bases between. The germline gives CDR1 SGHKS, CDR2 YYEKEE (reference sequence). The CDR3 length is 15 residues. This chain's CDR3 is CASSLEDSLRSPLHF. The DNA for the CDR3 is TGTGCCAGCAGCTTGGAGGACAGTCTACGCTCACCCCTCCACTTT.

This clonotype occurred many times. The J gene is TRBJ1-5, the V gene TRBV6-2 or TRBV6-3, with 10 bases identical to TRBD1. The CDR3 spans 14 residues. V dropped 6 bases and J dropped 5; count of bases not matched to a gene: 4. Germline V lookup: CDR1 MNHEY, CDR2 SVGEGT. The CDR3 coding sequence is TGTGCCAGCAGCCCCGGGACAGGGGATCAGCCCCAGCATTTT. This translates into CASSPGTGDQPQHF.

This chain links TRBV19 with TRBJ1-4; TRBD1 is a possible D gene (5 bases). Germline values: CDR1 LNHDA, CDR2 SQIVND (reference sequence). This CDR3 is built from 17 residues. Trimming removed 7 bases from V and 0 bases from J, with 18 bases in between. The CDR3 region has the DNA TGTGCCAGTATCGCCGGCTCCCAGGGCGCAACTAATGAAAAACTGTTTTTT. This codes for CASIAGSQGATNEKLFF.

V gene TRBV5-1 combines with J gene TRBJ2-7, with D perhaps matching TRBD1 (6 bases). From germline, CDR1 is SGHRS and CDR2 YFSETQ. V shed 0 bases and J shed 4 bases, with 11 bases lying between them. CDR3 size: 14 residues. The chain's CDR3 is CASSLAGTYYEQYF. The CDR3 bases are TGCGCCAGCAGCTTGGCCGGGACATATTACGAGCAGTACTTC.

In its sample, this clonotype was seen a few times. This chain links TRBV4-1 with TRBJ1-2; a weak D match, TRBD1 (5 bases). V lost 0 bases and J 8 bases, leaving 13 bases between the germline ends. The CDR3 extends over 14 amino acids. Germline CDR1 is MGHRA and CDR2 is YSYEKL. The CDR3 nucleotides read TGCGCCAGCAGCCAAGAGGGGACGCGGGGCGGCTACACCTTC. This gives the protein CASSQEGTRGGYTF.

This clonotype has a handful of counts. The rearrangement uses TRBV6-5 and TRBJ1-2, with 8 bases identical to TRBD1. Losses at the gene ends were 6 bases for V and 1 base for J; bases not matched to a gene: 10. There are 16 residues in the CDR3. The V gene's germline CDR1 is MNHEY and CDR2 SVGAGI. The CDR3 nucleotides are TGTGCCAGCAGCACGACAGGGGCTACCCTTAACTATGGCTACACCTTC. This sequence encodes CASSTTGATLNYGYTF.